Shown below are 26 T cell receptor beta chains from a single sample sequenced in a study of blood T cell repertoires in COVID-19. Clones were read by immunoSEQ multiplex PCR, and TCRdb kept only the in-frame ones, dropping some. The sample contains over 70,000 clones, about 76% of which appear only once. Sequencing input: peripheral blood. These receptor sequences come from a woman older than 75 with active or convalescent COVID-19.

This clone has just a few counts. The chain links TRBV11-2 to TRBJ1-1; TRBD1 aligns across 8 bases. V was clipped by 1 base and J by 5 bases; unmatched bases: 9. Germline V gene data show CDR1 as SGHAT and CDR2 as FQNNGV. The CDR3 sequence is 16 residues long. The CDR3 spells CASSLGKGTGQTEAFF. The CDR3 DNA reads TGTGCCAGCAGCTTAGGTAAGGGGACAGGACAAACTGAAGCTTTCTTT.

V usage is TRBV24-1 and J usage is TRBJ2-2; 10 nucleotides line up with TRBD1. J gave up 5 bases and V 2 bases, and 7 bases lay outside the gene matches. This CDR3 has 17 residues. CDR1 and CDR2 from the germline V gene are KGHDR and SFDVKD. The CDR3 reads CATSDYWGQGSTGELFF. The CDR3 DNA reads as TGTGCCACCAGTGATTATTGGGGACAGGGGTCTACCGGGGAGCTGTTTTTT.

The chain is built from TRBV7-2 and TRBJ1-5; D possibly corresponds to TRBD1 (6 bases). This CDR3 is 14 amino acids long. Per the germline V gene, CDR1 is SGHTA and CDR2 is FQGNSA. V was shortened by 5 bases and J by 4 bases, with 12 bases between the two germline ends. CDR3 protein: CASSPRQVNQPQHF. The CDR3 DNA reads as TGTGCCAGCAGCCCGAGACAGGTAAATCAGCCCCAGCATTTT.

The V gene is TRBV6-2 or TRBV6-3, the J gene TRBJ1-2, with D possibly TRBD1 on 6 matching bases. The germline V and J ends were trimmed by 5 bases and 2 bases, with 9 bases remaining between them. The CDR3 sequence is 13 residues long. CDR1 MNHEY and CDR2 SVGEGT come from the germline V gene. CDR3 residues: CASSDTGNYGYTF. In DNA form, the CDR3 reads TGTGCCAGCAGTGATACAGGGAACTATGGCTACACCTTC.

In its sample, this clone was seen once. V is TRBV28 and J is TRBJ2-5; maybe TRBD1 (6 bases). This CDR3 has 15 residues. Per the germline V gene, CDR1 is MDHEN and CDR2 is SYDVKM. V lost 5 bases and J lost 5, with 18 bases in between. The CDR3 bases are TGTGCCAGCAGTCCCGGGACACCTGACGGGGAGACCCAGTACTTC. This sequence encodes CASSPGTPDGETQYF.

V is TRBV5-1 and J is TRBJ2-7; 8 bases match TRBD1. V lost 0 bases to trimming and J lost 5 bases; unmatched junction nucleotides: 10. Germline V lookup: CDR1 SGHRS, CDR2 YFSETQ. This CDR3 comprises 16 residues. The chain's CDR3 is CASSLDGQGEVDEQYF. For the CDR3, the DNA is TGCGCCAGCAGCTTGGACGGACAGGGAGAAGTGGACGAGCAGTACTTC.

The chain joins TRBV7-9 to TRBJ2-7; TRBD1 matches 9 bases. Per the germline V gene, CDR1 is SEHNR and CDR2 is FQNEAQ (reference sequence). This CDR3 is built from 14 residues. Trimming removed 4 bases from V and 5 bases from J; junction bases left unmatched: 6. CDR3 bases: TGTGCCAGCAGCTCGCGACAGGGGGAGGACGAGCAGTACTTC. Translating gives CASSSRQGEDEQYF.

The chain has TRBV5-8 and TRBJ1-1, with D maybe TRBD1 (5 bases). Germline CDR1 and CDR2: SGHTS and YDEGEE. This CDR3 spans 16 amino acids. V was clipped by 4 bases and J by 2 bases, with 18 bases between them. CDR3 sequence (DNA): TGTGCCAGCAGCCAAGGGGCCCGACCGATTAACACTGAAGCTTTCTTT. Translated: CASSQGARPINTEAFF.

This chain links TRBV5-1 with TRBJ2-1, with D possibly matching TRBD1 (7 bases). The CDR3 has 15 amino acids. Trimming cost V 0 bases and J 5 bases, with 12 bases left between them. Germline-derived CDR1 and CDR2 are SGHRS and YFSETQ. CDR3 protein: CASSLVSGGNNEQFF. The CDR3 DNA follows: TGCGCCAGCAGCTTGGTCTCAGGGGGGAACAATGAGCAGTTCTTC.

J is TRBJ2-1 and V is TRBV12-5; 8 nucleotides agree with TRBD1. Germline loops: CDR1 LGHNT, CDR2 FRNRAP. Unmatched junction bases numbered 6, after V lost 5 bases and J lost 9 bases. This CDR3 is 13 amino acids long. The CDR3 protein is CASGRTGLGEQFF. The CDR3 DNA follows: TGTGCTAGTGGTCGGACAGGGCTCGGTGAGCAGTTCTTC.

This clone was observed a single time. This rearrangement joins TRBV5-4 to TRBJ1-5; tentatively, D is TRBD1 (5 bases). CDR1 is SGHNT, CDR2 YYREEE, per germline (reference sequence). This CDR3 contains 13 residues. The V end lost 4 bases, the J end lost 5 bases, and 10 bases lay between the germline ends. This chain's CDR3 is CASSVDRHQPQHF. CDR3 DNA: TGTGCCAGCAGCGTCGACAGACATCAGCCCCAGCATTTT.

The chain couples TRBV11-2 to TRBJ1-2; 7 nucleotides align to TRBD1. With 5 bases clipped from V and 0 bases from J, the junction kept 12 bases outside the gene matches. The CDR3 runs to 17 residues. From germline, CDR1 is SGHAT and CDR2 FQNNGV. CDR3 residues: CASSPIRTGRSNYGYTF. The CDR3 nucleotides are TGTGCCAGCAGCCCAATCCGGACAGGACGATCTAACTATGGCTACACCTTC.

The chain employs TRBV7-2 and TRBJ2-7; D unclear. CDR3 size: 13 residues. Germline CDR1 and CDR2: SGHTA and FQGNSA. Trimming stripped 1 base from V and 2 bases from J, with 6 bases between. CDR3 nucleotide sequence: TGTGCCAGCAGCTTAGAAAATACCTACGAGCAGTACTTC. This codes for CASSLENTYEQYF.

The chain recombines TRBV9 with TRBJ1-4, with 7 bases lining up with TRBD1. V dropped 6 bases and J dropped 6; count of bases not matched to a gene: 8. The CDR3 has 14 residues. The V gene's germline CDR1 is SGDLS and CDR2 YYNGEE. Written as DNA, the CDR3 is TGTGCCAGCAATAAATTTGGACAGGATGAAAAACTGTTTTTT. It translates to CASNKFGQDEKLFF. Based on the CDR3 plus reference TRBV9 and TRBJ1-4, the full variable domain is DSGVTQTPKHLITATGQRVTLRCSPRSGDLSVYWYQQSLDQGLQFLIQYYNGEERAKGNILERFSAQQFPDLHSELNLSSLELGDSALYFCASNKFGQDEKLFFGSGTQLSVL.

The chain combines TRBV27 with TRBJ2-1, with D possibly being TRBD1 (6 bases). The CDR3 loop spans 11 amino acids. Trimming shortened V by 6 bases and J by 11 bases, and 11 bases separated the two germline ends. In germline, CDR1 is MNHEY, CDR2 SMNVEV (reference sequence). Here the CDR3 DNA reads TGTGCCAGCAGGCAACAGGGTAAGCAGTTCTTC. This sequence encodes CASRQQGKQFF.

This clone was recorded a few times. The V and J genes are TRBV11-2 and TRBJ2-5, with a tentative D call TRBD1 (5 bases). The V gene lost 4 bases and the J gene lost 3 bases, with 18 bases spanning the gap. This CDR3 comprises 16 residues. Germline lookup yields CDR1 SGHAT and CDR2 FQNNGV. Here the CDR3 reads CASSWGLQFEEETQYF. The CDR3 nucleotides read TGTGCCAGCAGCTGGGGCCTACAGTTCGAGGAAGAGACCCAGTACTTC.

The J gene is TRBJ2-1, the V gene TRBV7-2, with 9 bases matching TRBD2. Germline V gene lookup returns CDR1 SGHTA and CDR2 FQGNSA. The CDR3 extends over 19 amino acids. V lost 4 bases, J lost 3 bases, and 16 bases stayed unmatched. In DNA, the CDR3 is TGTGCCAGCAGCTCGAGGGCTAGCGGGGTGGGCCTAAACTACAATGAGCAGTTCTTC. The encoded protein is CASSSRASGVGLNYNEQFF.

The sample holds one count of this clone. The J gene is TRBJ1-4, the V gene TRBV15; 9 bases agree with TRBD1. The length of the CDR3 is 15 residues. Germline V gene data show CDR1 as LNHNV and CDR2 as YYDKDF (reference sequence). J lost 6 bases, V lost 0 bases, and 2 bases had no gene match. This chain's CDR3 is CATSRERQGDEKLFF. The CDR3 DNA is TGTGCCACCAGCAGAGAACGACAGGGGGATGAAAAACTGTTTTTT.

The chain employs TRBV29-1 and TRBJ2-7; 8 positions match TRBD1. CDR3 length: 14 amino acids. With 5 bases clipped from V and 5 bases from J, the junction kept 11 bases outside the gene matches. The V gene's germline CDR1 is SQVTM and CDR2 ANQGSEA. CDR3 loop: CSVRKTGVFDEQYF. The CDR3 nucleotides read TGCAGCGTTAGAAAGACAGGGGTATTCGACGAGCAGTACTTC.

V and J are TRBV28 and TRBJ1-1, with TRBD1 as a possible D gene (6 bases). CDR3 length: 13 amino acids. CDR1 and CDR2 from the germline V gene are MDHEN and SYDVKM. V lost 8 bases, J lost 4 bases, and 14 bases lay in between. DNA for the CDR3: TGTGCCAGCTGGGACACATCGAGCACTGAAGCTTTCTTT. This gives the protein CASWDTSSTEAFF. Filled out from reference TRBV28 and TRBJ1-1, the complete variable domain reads DVKVTQSSRYLVKRTGEKVFLECVQDMDHENMFWYRQDPGLGLRLIYFSYDVKMKEKGDIPEGYSVSREKKERFSLILESASTNQTSMYLCASWDTSSTEAFFGQGTRLTVV.

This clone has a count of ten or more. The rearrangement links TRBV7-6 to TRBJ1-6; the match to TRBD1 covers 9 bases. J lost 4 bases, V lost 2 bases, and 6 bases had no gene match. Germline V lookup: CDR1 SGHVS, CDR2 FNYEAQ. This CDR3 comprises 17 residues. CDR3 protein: CASSLMGGQGYNSPLHF. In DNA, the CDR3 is TGTGCCAGCAGCTTAATGGGGGGACAGGGATATAATTCACCCCTCCACTTT. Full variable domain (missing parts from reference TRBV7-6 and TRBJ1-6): GAGVSQSPRYKVTKRGQDVALRCDPISGHVSLYWYRQALGQGPEFLTYFNYEAQQDKSGLPNDRFSAERPEGSISTLTIQRTEQRDSAMYRCASSLMGGQGYNSPLHFGNGTRLTVT.

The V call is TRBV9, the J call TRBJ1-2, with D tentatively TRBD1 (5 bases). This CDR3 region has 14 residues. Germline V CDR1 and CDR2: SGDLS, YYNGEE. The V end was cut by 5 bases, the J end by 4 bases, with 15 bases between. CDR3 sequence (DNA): TGTGCCAGCAGTACCGGGACTCGGAGCTATGGCTACACCTTC. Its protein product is CASSTGTRSYGYTF.

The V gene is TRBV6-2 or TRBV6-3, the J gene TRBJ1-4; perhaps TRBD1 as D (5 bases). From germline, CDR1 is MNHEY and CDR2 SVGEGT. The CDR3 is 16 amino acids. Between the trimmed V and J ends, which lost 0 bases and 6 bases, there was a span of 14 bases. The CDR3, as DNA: TGTGCCAGCAGTTACTCATTCCGGGGGGATGATGAAAAACTGTTTTTT. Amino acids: CASSYSFRGDDEKLFF.

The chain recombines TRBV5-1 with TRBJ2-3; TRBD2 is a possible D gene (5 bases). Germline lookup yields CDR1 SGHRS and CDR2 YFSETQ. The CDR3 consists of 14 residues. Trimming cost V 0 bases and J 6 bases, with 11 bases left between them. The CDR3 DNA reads TGCGCCAGCAGCTTGGCCAACCTAGCCGATACGCAGTATTTT. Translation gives CASSLANLADTQYF.

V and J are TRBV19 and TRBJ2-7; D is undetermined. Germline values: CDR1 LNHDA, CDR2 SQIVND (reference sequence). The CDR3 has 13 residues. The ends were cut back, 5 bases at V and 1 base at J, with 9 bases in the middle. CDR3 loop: CASSLTASYEQYF. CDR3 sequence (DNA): TGTGCCAGTAGTCTTACAGCTTCCTACGAGCAGTACTTC.

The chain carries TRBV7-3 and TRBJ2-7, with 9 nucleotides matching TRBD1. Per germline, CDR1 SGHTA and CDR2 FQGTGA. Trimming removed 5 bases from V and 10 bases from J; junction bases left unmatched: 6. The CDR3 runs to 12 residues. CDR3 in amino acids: CASSRGQGRQYF. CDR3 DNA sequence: TGTGCCAGCAGCCGGGGACAGGGACGACAGTACTTC.